This T cell receptor beta chain comes out of a study of Graves' ophthalmopathy and Graves' hyperthyroidism. The CDR3 extends over 13 amino acids. V shed 2 bases and J shed 7 bases, with 12 bases lying between them. Germline CDR1 and CDR2: DFQATT and SNEGSKA (reference sequence). This clonotype was detected many times. Its antigen is not identified. General observations from the study: The model achieved around 67% sensitivity and 72% to 75% specificity for ophthalmopathy progression. A model of 13 signatures distinguished ophthalmopathy from stable hyperthyroidism at approximately 90% sensitivity and 81.08% specificity.

Clinicians diagnosed using symptoms, serum thyroxine, TRAb, thyroid ultrasound and orbital computed tomography. Amplification of TCR beta CDR3 regions used RNA transcripts. HTBI primers served in a first-round RT-PCR, which a second-round multiplex PCR followed. TCRdb used MiXCR to reprocess the multiplex PCR reads, holding one entry per CDR3 protein. This table holds over a million distinct CDR3 sequences, about 40% found once. The chain uses TRBV20-1 and TRBJ1-3, with D unresolved. Sequencing used peripheral blood or thyroid tissue (not recorded which). The TCR sequence derives from an adult man with Graves' hyperthyroidism. The CDR3 DNA reads as TGCAGTGCTAGAAGGTTGGGCTCGAACACCATATATTTT. Amino acids: CSARRLGSNTIYF.